This T cell receptor (beta chain) stems from a study of blood T cell repertoires in COVID-19. In the source study's methods: Cell counts per sample came from amplifying reference gene primers. Data came from immunoSEQ multiplex PCR; TCRdb stores just in-frame clones and leaves some out. V, J and clone size were drawn from that table, and D and trimming were deduced from the DNA. The data hold some 250,000 clones, with just over 90% observed a single time. This clone occurred a few times. Germline values: CDR1 SEHNR, CDR2 FQNEAQ (reference sequence). There are 13 residues in the CDR3. Trimming left V 4 bases short and J 1 base short, with 8 bases between. In assigning cohorts, the study relied on participant-reported clinical history.

Input material: PBMCs or T cells enriched from blood (not recorded which). This clonotype originated in a woman between 35 and 50 years old with acute COVID-19. The chain carries TRBV7-9 and TRBJ2-7, with D perhaps TRBD2 (6 bases). CDR3 sequence reads: CASSWGVSYEQYF. The CDR3 coding sequence is TGTGCCAGCAGCTGGGGGGTGTCCTACGAGCAGTACTTC.